The 13 T cell receptor beta chains reported below all come from one sample, sequenced in a study of T cell clonotyping in hematopoietic cell transplantation. TCRdb keeps only in-frame clones here, not all; method: immunoSEQ multiplex PCR. The sample consists of some 30,000 clones, 92% of them appearing once. The sequences come from PBMCs, collected 100 days after allogeneic stem cell transplant. These receptors were taken from a female patient aged 45 to 65 who had an allogeneic stem cell transplant from a related donor, so the T cells may come from the graft donor. Some clones in this sample may be carry-over from other donors' samples.

This clone was detected once. The CDR3 DNA follows: TGTGCCAGCAGTTACGACAGCCAGGGATCACCCCTCCACTTT. Its protein is CASSYDSQGSPLHF. The chain uses TRBV6-6 and TRBJ1-6, with a possible D match to TRBD1 (5 bases). Germline CDR1 is MNHNY and CDR2 is SVGAGI (reference sequence). This CDR3 has 14 residues. V gave up 2 bases and J gave up 10 bases, with 12 bases separating them.

The count of this clone is one. The chain couples TRBV6-6 to TRBJ1-2; TRBD1 matches at 10 bases. The CDR3 consists of 14 residues. Per germline, CDR1 MNHNY and CDR2 SVGAGI (reference sequence). Trimming removed 6 bases from V and 4 bases from J; junction bases left unmatched: 5. Here the CDR3 DNA reads TGTGCCAGCAGCGGACAGGGGGATAGCTATGGCTACACCTTC. As protein: CASSGQGDSYGYTF.

The chain joins TRBV9 to TRBJ1-2; D is undetermined. Germline assignment: CDR1 SGDLS and CDR2 YYNGEE. This CDR3 has 10 amino acids. V lost 3 bases to trimming and J lost 8 bases, with 5 bases between them. CDR3 bases: TGTGCCAGCAGCGGGAGGGGCTACACCTTC. Translation: CASSGRGYTF.

The chain has TRBV15 and TRBJ1-1; D call uncertain. Germline V gene sequence: CDR1 LNHNV, CDR2 YYDKDF (reference sequence). The CDR3 is 13 residues long. Trimming stripped 4 bases from V and 1 base from J, with 7 bases between. CDR3 DNA: TGTGCCACCAGCACCCACGAGAACACTGAAGCTTTCTTT. This encodes CATSTHENTEAFF. Full variable domain (outside the CDR3, taken from reference TRBV15 and TRBJ1-1): DAMVIQNPRYQVTQFGKPVTLSCSQTLNHNVMYWYQQKSSQAPKLLFHYYDKDFNNEADTPDNFQSRRPNTSFCFLDIRSPGLGDTAMYLCATSTHENTEAFFGQGTRLTVV.

This clone was detected only once. The CDR3 DNA is TGTGCCAGCAGCGTATCTAGCGCAGTGGATACGCAGTATTTT. Residues: CASSVSSAVDTQYF. This chain joins TRBV9 and TRBJ2-3, with TRBD2 as a possible D gene (6 bases). Trimming took 1 base from V and 6 from J, leaving 12 bases between them. The CDR3 runs to 14 residues. Germline lookup yields CDR1 SGDLS and CDR2 YYNGEE.

J is TRBJ2-1 and V is TRBV7-8; 12 bases are shared with TRBD2. CDR1 is SGHVS and CDR2 is FQNEAQ in the germline V gene. V was pared by 5 bases and J by 4 bases, with 3 bases of the junction left unmatched. The CDR3 spans 15 residues. CDR3 nucleotides: TGTGCCAGCAGCCCCGGACTAGCGGGGTACAATGAGCAGTTCTTC. Its translation is CASSPGLAGYNEQFF.

V gene TRBV10-3 combines with J gene TRBJ2-5; D may be TRBD1 or TRBD2 (5 bases each). The length of the CDR3 is 14 residues. Germline CDR1 is ENHRY and CDR2 is SYGVKD. Trimming took 2 bases from V and 5 from J, leaving 12 bases between them. The CDR3 here is CAISEPGPWETQYF. In DNA, the CDR3 is TGTGCCATCAGTGAGCCGGGACCGTGGGAGACCCAGTACTTC.

This clone appeared a few times. The J gene is TRBJ2-1, the V gene TRBV9, with D perhaps TRBD1 (5 bases). The V and J ends lost 4 bases and 8 bases respectively, with 16 bases between them. CDR3 length: 14 residues. Germline CDR1 and CDR2: SGDLS and YYNGEE. CDR3 nucleotides: TGTGCCAGCAGCCTCGACGCAGGGTTCGATGAGCAGTTCTTC. Amino acid sequence: CASSLDAGFDEQFF.

This sequence joins TRBV30 and TRBJ1-1; 8 positions agree with TRBD1. Germline-derived CDR1 and CDR2 are GTSNPN and SVGIG (reference sequence). The ends lost 1 base at V and 2 bases at J; junction bases unmatched: 6. CDR3 size: 15 residues. The CDR3 here is CAWSASGQANTEAFF. In nucleotides, the CDR3 is TGTGCCTGGAGTGCCTCGGGACAGGCAAACACTGAAGCTTTCTTT.

This sequence joins TRBV20-1 and TRBJ2-1; D possibly corresponds to TRBD1 (6 bases). Trimming removed 5 bases at V and 10 bases at J, with 9 bases between. The CDR3 extends over 10 amino acids. Germline CDR1 DFQATT, CDR2 SNEGSKA (reference sequence). For the CDR3, the DNA is TGCAGTGCTGGCGACAGGGAGCAGTTCTTC. Protein product: CSAGDREQFF.

The chain has TRBV7-9 and TRBJ1-2; 8 bases align to TRBD1. V lost 4 bases, J lost 7 bases, and 2 bases stayed unmatched. The CDR3 consists of 12 residues. CDR1 SEHNR and CDR2 FQNEAQ come from the germline V gene (reference sequence). CDR3 loop: CASSSGGGGYTF. CDR3 sequence (DNA): TGTGCCAGCAGCTCAGGGGGCGGTGGCTACACCTTC.

The chain uses TRBV9 and TRBJ1-2; 8 bases agree with TRBD1. Germline V CDR1 and CDR2: SGDLS, YYNGEE. This CDR3 region has 14 residues. The ends lost 4 bases at V and 4 bases at J; junction bases unmatched: 6. The CDR3 nucleotides are TGTGCCAGCAGCACCGCCGGGACAGGCTATGGCTACACCTTC. Amino acids: CASSTAGTGYGYTF.

The rearrangement joins TRBV14 to TRBJ2-7; tentative D call: TRBD2 (5 bases). Trimming left V 1 base short and J 2 bases short, with 12 bases between. CDR1 and CDR2 from the germline V gene are SGHDN and FVKESK. This CDR3 region has 15 residues. This CDR3 is CASSQAGSVAYEQYF. The CDR3 DNA reads TGTGCCAGCAGCCAAGCGGGATCCGTTGCCTACGAGCAGTACTTC.